This passage covers 16 T cell receptor beta chains from one sample sequenced in a study of shared clonotypes between healthy human individuals (dated by TCRdb to the early 2020s). Library preparation used the immunoSEQ multiplex PCR assay. TCRdb took this table from immuneACCESS and kept in-frame rearrangements with V and J called. Such tables lack part of the clones; where checked against another copy, unresolved V genes explain under half of the gap, and the rest is unexplained. The sample data list roughly 2 million clones, and approximately 96% of these were observed just once. The ten largest clones represent roughly 0.13% of the sample. Material for sequencing was naive CD4+ T cells sorted from blood. The cell subset or site label of this sample denotes: CD45RA+ positively selected. These receptors were taken from a young man in good health.

The sample holds one count of this clone. The rearrangement links TRBV30 to TRBJ2-7; TRBD1 matches 8 bases. The CDR3 runs 14 residues. The V segment lost 5 bases and the J segment 7 bases; nucleotides outside the gene matches: 13. Germline values: CDR1 GTSNPN, CDR2 SVGIG (reference sequence). The CDR3 DNA sequence: TGTGCCTGGGAGCGACAGGGGAACTCGGGGGAGCAGTACTTC. Translated, it gives CAWERQGNSGEQYF.

Points on this clone: This CDR3 is also generated by other DNA sequences in the sample. V gene TRBV7-9 combines with J gene TRBJ2-7; 7 bases are shared with TRBD2. Germline CDR1 is SEHNR and CDR2 is FQNEAQ (reference sequence). The CDR3 runs to 13 residues. V lost 5 bases, J lost 2 bases, and 3 bases stayed unmatched. CDR3 coding DNA: TGTGCCAGCAGCCCGAGCGGGACCTACGAGCAGTACTTC. Its protein product is CASSPSGTYEQYF.

The J gene is TRBJ2-4, the V gene TRBV5-1; D ambiguous. Trimming took 0 bases from V and 2 from J, leaving 9 bases between them. The germline V gene encodes CDR1 SGHRS and CDR2 YFSETQ. The CDR3 has 15 residues. CDR3 sequence (DNA): TGCGCCAGCAGCTTGGACGATTGGCCCAAAAACATTCAGTACTTC. This codes for CASSLDDWPKNIQYF. The whole variable domain, filled in from reference TRBV5-1 and TRBJ2-4, reads KAGVTQTPRYLIKTRGQQVTLSCSPISGHRSVSWYQQTPGQGLQFLFEYFSETQRNKGNFPGRFSGRQFSNSRSEMNVSTLELGDSALYLCASSLDDWPKNIQYFGAGTRLSVL.

The chain recombines TRBV5-1 with TRBJ2-3; weak D call: TRBD2 (6 bases). CDR3 length: 16 residues. V was clipped by 0 bases and J by 2 bases, with 13 bases between them. Germline loops: CDR1 SGHRS, CDR2 YFSETQ. For the CDR3, the DNA is TGCGCCAGCAGCTTGGACCCGGGAGCCCCCACAGATACGCAGTATTTT. It translates to CASSLDPGAPTDTQYF.

V gene TRBV7-8 combines with J gene TRBJ1-6, with D perhaps matching TRBD1 (6 bases). The length of the CDR3 is 14 residues. Germline assignment: CDR1 SGHVS and CDR2 FQNEAQ. The germline V and J ends were trimmed by 7 bases and 5 bases, with 12 bases remaining between them. CDR3 DNA sequence: TGTGCCAGCAATGGGGACACGAATAATTCACCCCTCCACTTT. Residues: CASNGDTNNSPLHF.

This chain joins TRBV28 and TRBJ2-1; 7 nucleotides line up with TRBD2. V was clipped by 5 bases and J by 5 bases; unmatched bases: 6. The CDR3 totals 14 residues. Germline V CDR1 and CDR2: MDHEN, SYDVKM. The CDR3 nucleotides read TGTGCCAGCAGTCAACTAGCGAGAAACAATGAGCAGTTCTTC. Amino acids: CASSQLARNNEQFF. The full variable domain, its missing parts supplied by reference TRBV28 and TRBJ2-1, is DVKVTQSSRYLVKRTGEKVFLECVQDMDHENMFWYRQDPGLGLRLIYFSYDVKMKEKGDIPEGYSVSREKKERFSLILESASTNQTSMYLCASSQLARNNEQFFGPGTRLTVL.

This clone was counted only a few times. This same CDR3 is encoded by further DNA sequences in the sample. V usage is TRBV2 and J usage is TRBJ1-5; no clear D. Trimming took off 3 bases at V and 0 bases at J, with 6 bases between the two ends. The CDR3 has 14 residues. Germline-derived CDR1 and CDR2 are SNHLY and FYNNEI. CDR3 nucleotide sequence: TGTGCCAGCAGTGACCGGTATAGCAATCAGCCCCAGCATTTT. It specifies CASSDRYSNQPQHF.

This clone was picked up one time. This rearrangement joins TRBV15 to TRBJ1-1; possible D gene TRBD1, 6 bases. The germline V and J ends were trimmed by 2 bases and 7 bases, with 14 bases remaining between them. The germline V gene encodes CDR1 LNHNV and CDR2 YYDKDF (reference sequence). The CDR3 has 14 residues. The CDR3, as DNA: TGTGCCACCAGCAGACCTCCCACGACAGGTGAAGCTTTCTTT. This gives the protein CATSRPPTTGEAFF.

V usage is TRBV7-3 and J usage is TRBJ1-5; 8 nucleotides match TRBD1. The CDR3 consists of 15 residues. With V trimmed by 5 bases and J by 0 bases, 3 bases remained unmatched. The germline gives CDR1 SGHTA, CDR2 FQGTGA. In nucleotides, the CDR3 is TGTGCCAGCAGCAGGGACAGGCTTAGCAATCAGCCCCAGCATTTT. It is translated as CASSRDRLSNQPQHF.

The chain uses TRBV10-3 and TRBJ2-1, with D tentatively TRBD1 (6 bases). This CDR3 has 13 residues. Germline V gene lookup returns CDR1 ENHRY and CDR2 SYGVKD. V was shortened by 7 bases and J by 6 bases, with 13 bases between the two germline ends. CDR3 DNA: TGTGCCATCACCTCGACAGGTTCCAATGAGCAGTTCTTC. Translated, it gives CAITSTGSNEQFF.

To note about this clone: The identical CDR3 is also encoded by other nucleotide sequences in the sample. The rearrangement uses TRBV5-4 and TRBJ1-3, with a weak D call TRBD1 (5 bases). The V end was cut by 0 bases, the J end by 2 bases, with 9 bases between. Germline V CDR1 and CDR2: SGHNT, YYREEE (reference sequence). The CDR3 totals 15 residues. The CDR3 sequence is CASSLDPGPGNTIYF. The DNA of the CDR3 is TGTGCCAGCAGCTTGGACCCAGGGCCTGGAAACACCATATATTTT. The variable domain in full, with the rest retrieved from reference TRBV5-4 and TRBJ1-3, is ETGVTQSPTHLIKTRGQQVTLRCSSQSGHNTVSWYQQALGQGPQFIFQYYREEENGRGNFPPRFSGLQFPNYSSELNVNALELDDSALYLCASSLDPGPGNTIYFGEGSWLTVV.

This chain uses TRBV6-1 with TRBJ1-5; TRBD1 matches 7 bases. The V segment lost 3 bases and the J segment 6 bases; nucleotides outside the gene matches: 8. CDR3 size: 15 residues. Per the germline V gene, CDR1 is MNHNS and CDR2 is SASEGT. CDR3 DNA: TGTGCCAGCAGTGACGGGAGAGGACAGGCTCAGCCCCAGCATTTT. It encodes CASSDGRGQAQPQHF.

This clone was seen only a few times. The gene calls are TRBV2 and TRBJ1-6; 7 bases match TRBD1. The CDR3 has 16 residues. The ends lost 6 bases at V and 7 bases at J; junction bases unmatched: 12. CDR1 SNHLY and CDR2 FYNNEI come from the germline V gene. The CDR3 DNA reads as TGTGCCAGCAGGGAAAGACAGGGTGGCATGAATTCACCCCTCCACTTT. The encoded protein is CASRERQGGMNSPLHF.

For this clone: The sample holds other DNA sequences that translate to the same CDR3. The chain is built from TRBV6-5 and TRBJ2-7, with 7 nucleotides matching TRBD1. The CDR3 extends over 14 amino acids. V lost 4 bases to trimming and J lost 1 base; unmatched junction nucleotides: 4. Per the germline V gene, CDR1 is MNHEY and CDR2 is SVGAGI. The CDR3 DNA reads as TGTGCCAGCAGTTCCCCGGGACAGTCCTACGAGCAGTACTTC. As protein: CASSSPGQSYEQYF.

CDR3 DNA: TGCGCCAGCAGCTTGGTTCCAGAGGGGATGGATACGCAGTATTTT. It translates to CASSLVPEGMDTQYF. The chain uses TRBV5-1 and TRBJ2-3; possibly TRBD1 or TRBD2 for D (5 bases each). The germline V gene encodes CDR1 SGHRS and CDR2 YFSETQ. Between the trimmed V and J ends, which lost 0 bases and 6 bases, there was a span of 14 bases. The CDR3 is made up of 15 amino acids.

V usage is TRBV10-2 and J usage is TRBJ2-7; a weak D match, TRBD2 (6 bases). Trimming took 4 bases from V and 2 from J, leaving 9 bases between them. CDR1 is WSHSY and CDR2 is SAAADI in the germline V gene. This CDR3 has 13 residues. The CDR3 bases are TGCGCCAGCAGTGGTAGCGGAACCTACGAGCAGTACTTC. Amino acid sequence: CASSGSGTYEQYF.